Each of the 21 T cell receptor beta chains below was sequenced from the same sample in a study of T-cell memory formation after mild COVID-19. TCRdb independently ran MiXCR on the 5' RACE reads; one entry per CDR3 protein. The repertoire holds approximately 580,000 distinct CDR3 sequences, around 21% seen once, with roughly an eighth in the top ten. Sequencing input: PBMCs or a T cell subset sorted from them (not recorded which). Every receptor here comes from an adult woman who had mild COVID-19 (a few samples of this study predate the infection). Cell type and time point are not known.

This clonotype has a handful of counts. In DNA, the CDR3 is TGTGCCATCAGTGAGCCGTGGAGGCGGGGGGGCACCGGGGAGCTGTTTTTT. Translated, it gives CAISEPWRRGGTGELFF. The chain employs TRBV10-3 and TRBJ2-2, with 9 bases identical to TRBD2. V gave up 2 bases and J gave up 4 bases; unmatched junction bases: 8. Germline CDR1 reads ENHRY; CDR2 reads SYGVKD. The CDR3 is made up of 17 amino acids.

The sample holds a few counts of this clonotype. The chain recombines TRBV10-3 with TRBJ2-1, with D tentatively TRBD2 (6 bases). Germline V gene lookup returns CDR1 ENHRY and CDR2 SYGVKD. Trimming stripped 4 bases from V and 7 bases from J, with 11 bases between. The CDR3 extends over 13 amino acids. CDR3 nucleotide sequence: TGTGCCATCAGTGCAAGACTAGAAAATGAGCAGTTCTTC. This codes for CAISARLENEQFF.

This clonotype was picked up many times. The chain employs TRBV4-1 and TRBJ2-7; D is ambiguous. Germline CDR1 reads MGHRA; CDR2 reads YSYEKL. Trimming stripped 6 bases from V and 3 bases from J, with 12 bases between. The CDR3 loop spans 13 amino acids. This chain's CDR3 is CASSSDLGYEQYF. CDR3 in DNA: TGCGCCAGCAGTTCCGATTTGGGCTACGAGCAGTACTTC.

The chain links TRBV6-6 to TRBJ1-1; TRBD1 matches 8 bases. Trimming took 10 bases from V and 4 from J; bases not matched to a gene: 8. The CDR3 sequence is 13 residues long. Germline V CDR1 and CDR2: MNHNY, SVGAGI (reference sequence). The CDR3 nucleotides are TGTGCCACAGCGGACAGGGCGTCCACTGAAGCTTTCTTT. It codes for CATADRASTEAFF.

J is TRBJ2-2 and V is TRBV9, with 9 bases that match TRBD2. The germline V gene has CDR1 SGDLS and CDR2 YYNGEE. Trimming took 4 bases from V and 6 from J; bases not matched to a gene: 13. The CDR3 has 17 amino acids. CDR3 loop: CASSTRGGLRFAGELFF. CDR3 sequence (DNA): TGTGCCAGCAGCACGCGGGGGGGCCTGAGATTTGCCGGGGAGCTGTTTTTT.

This clonotype was picked up a small number of times. The rearrangement joins TRBV20-1 to TRBJ2-5; D not resolved. Germline values: CDR1 DFQATT, CDR2 SNEGSKA (reference sequence). CDR3 length: 10 amino acids. V was cut by 3 bases and J by 7 bases, with 6 bases left in between. The CDR3 coding sequence is TGCAGTGCTAGTTCACGGACCCAGTACTTC. Its translation is CSASSRTQYF.

The chain uses TRBV4-1 and TRBJ1-1, with D unclear. Trimming removed 1 base at V and 5 bases at J, with 14 bases between. Germline V CDR1 and CDR2: MGHRA, YSYEKL. This CDR3 contains 15 residues. The CDR3, as DNA: TGCGCCAGCAGCCAAGTCTTTCCTACCGAGACTGAAGCTTTCTTT. Translating it yields CASSQVFPTETEAFF.

The V call is TRBV20-1, the J call TRBJ2-7, with D unclear. From germline, CDR1 is DFQATT and CDR2 SNEGSKA (reference sequence). This CDR3 contains 14 residues. Trimming took off 0 bases at V and 1 base at J, with 10 bases between the two ends. The chain's CDR3 is CSARDLNRSYEQYF. In nucleotides, the CDR3 is TGCAGTGCTAGAGATCTCAATCGATCCTACGAGCAGTACTTC.

This clonotype was observed a handful of times. CDR3 in DNA: TGTGCCAGCACCTCGCGAAGTTCAGGGCTAATGAACACTGAAGCTTTCTTT. This translates into CASTSRSSGLMNTEAFF. The V gene is TRBV12-3 or TRBV12-4, the J gene TRBJ1-1; perhaps TRBD1 as D (5 bases). The V end was cut by 7 bases, the J end by 0 bases, with 21 bases between. This CDR3 comprises 17 residues.

This clonotype was recorded a few times. The chain joins TRBV12-3 or TRBV12-4 to TRBJ1-3, with 7 nucleotides matching TRBD1. This CDR3 comprises 13 residues. J was trimmed by 3 bases and V by 8 bases; bases with no gene match: 4. CDR3 region: CASVRQGGNTIYF. The CDR3 nucleotides read TGTGCCAGCGTGAGACAGGGTGGAAACACCATATATTTT.

This clonotype occurred a few times. The chain uses TRBV7-2 and TRBJ2-1; D gene uncertain. This CDR3 is 14 amino acids long. The V gene lost 5 bases and the J gene lost 8 bases, with 16 bases spanning the gap. CDR1 is SGHTA and CDR2 is FQGNSA in the germline V gene. CDR3 nucleotides: TGTGCCAGCAGCCCCCCCACGCGAAGGGATGAGCAGTTCTTC. Amino acids: CASSPPTRRDEQFF.

This clonotype was seen a handful of times. This sequence joins TRBV7-9 and TRBJ2-7; 10 nucleotides agree with TRBD1. Germline assignment: CDR1 SEHNR and CDR2 FQNEAQ (reference sequence). V trimming: 5 bases; J trimming: 4 bases; junction bases outside the gene matches: 14. The CDR3 has 17 residues. The CDR3 is CASSQELRGQGSYEQYF. CDR3 in DNA: TGTGCCAGCAGCCAAGAGCTTAGGGGACAGGGGTCTTACGAGCAGTACTTC.

V and J are TRBV7-2 and TRBJ2-5, with D unclear. Between the trimmed V and J ends, which lost 2 bases and 2 bases, there was a span of 9 bases. The germline gives CDR1 SGHTA, CDR2 FQGNSA. The CDR3 spans 14 residues. The CDR3 nucleotides are TGTGCCAGCAGCTTAATTTACAGTCAAGAGACCCAGTACTTC. It specifies CASSLIYSQETQYF.

This clonotype appeared a few times. CDR3 residues: CASSLTAGTGGNSPLHF. The CDR3 DNA follows: TGTGCCAGCAGTTTAACCGCTGGGACAGGGGGGAATTCACCCCTCCACTTT. V usage is TRBV12-3 or TRBV12-4 and J usage is TRBJ1-6; TRBD1 matches 11 bases. This CDR3 has 17 residues. The trim removed 2 bases at V and 7 bases at J, leaving 7 bases unmatched.

This clonotype was observed a few times. The chain combines TRBV10-3 with TRBJ2-5; weak D call: TRBD2 (6 bases). Germline V gene lookup returns CDR1 ENHRY and CDR2 SYGVKD. The CDR3 has 15 residues. The V and J ends lost 6 bases and 5 bases respectively, with 19 bases between them. The CDR3 here is CAIRDPGTVEETQYF. CDR3 coding DNA: TGTGCCATCAGAGACCCCGGGACTGTCGAGGAGACCCAGTACTTC.

This clonotype was observed a few times. The chain has TRBV23-1 and TRBJ2-3; TRBD1 is a possible D gene (6 bases). TRBV23-1 is recorded as an ORF, its role being uncertain. V lost 2 bases to trimming and J lost 2 bases, with 26 bases between them. The CDR3 length is 20 residues. CDR3 protein: CASSQGSPGAGTQTTDTQYF. DNA for the CDR3: TGCGCCAGCAGTCAAGGTAGCCCCGGGGCCGGGACACAAACCACAGATACGCAGTATTTT.

CDR3 DNA sequence: TGTGCCAGCAGCCCCCGGAGTGGGAGTGCCTACGAGCAGTACTTC. Translating gives CASSPRSGSAYEQYF. The V and J genes are TRBV13 and TRBJ2-7, with D possibly being TRBD2 (5 bases). V lost 5 bases, J lost 2 bases, and 16 bases lay in between. The CDR3 extends over 15 amino acids. CDR1 and CDR2 (germline): PRHDT, FYEKMQ (reference sequence).

The rearrangement joins TRBV6-5 to TRBJ1-3, with D possibly being TRBD1 (5 bases). The CDR3 sequence is 13 residues long. Germline V CDR1 and CDR2: MNHEY, SVGAGI. Between the trimmed V and J ends, which lost 5 bases and 8 bases, there was a span of 13 bases. The chain's CDR3 is CASSHMGPDTIYF. DNA of the CDR3: TGTGCCAGCAGTCATATGGGACCGGACACCATATATTTT.

The rearrangement links TRBV9 to TRBJ1-1, with TRBD1 as a possible D gene (5 bases). CDR1 is SGDLS, CDR2 YYNGEE, per germline. The CDR3 is made up of 16 amino acids. Trimming removed 4 bases from V and 0 bases from J, with 16 bases in between. CDR3 sequence: CASSPTSGHLNTEAFF. Written as DNA, the CDR3 is TGTGCCAGCAGCCCAACCAGTGGACATTTGAACACTGAAGCTTTCTTT.

The V and J genes are TRBV9 and TRBJ2-3; D may correspond to TRBD1 or TRBD2 (5 bases each). Looked up from germline, CDR1 is SGDLS and CDR2 is YYNGEE. With 0 bases removed from V and 7 bases from J, the gap between germline ends came to 12 bases. This CDR3 is 14 amino acids long. CDR3 sequence reads: CASSVAPGRHTQYF. The CDR3 nucleotides read TGTGCCAGCAGCGTAGCTCCGGGACGACATACGCAGTATTTT.

This clonotype was seen a few times. The chain joins TRBV5-1 to TRBJ2-5; no clear D gene. The length of the CDR3 is 14 residues. V was pared by 3 bases and J by 5 bases, with 14 bases between. CDR1 SGHRS and CDR2 YFSETQ come from the germline V gene. The CDR3 loop is CASSSSQSRETQYF. In DNA form, the CDR3 reads TGCGCCAGCAGCTCCTCCCAGAGCCGCGAGACCCAGTACTTC.